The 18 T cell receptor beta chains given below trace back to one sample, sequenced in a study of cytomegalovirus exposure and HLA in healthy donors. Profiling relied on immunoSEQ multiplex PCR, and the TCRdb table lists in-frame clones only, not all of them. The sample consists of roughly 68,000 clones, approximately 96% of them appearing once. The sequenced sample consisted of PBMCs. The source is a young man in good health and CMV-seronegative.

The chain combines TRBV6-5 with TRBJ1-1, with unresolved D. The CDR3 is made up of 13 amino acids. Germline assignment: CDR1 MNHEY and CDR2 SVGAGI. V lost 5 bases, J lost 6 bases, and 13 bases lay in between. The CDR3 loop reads CASSLNSYSEAFF. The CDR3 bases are TGTGCCAGCAGTCTCAACTCGTACTCTGAAGCTTTCTTT.

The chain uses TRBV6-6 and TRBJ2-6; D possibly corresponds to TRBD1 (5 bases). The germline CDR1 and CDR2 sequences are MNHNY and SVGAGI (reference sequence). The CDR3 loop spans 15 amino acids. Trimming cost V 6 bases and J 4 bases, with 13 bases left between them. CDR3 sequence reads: CASSDQGTGANVLTF. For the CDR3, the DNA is TGTGCCAGCAGCGACCAGGGTACCGGGGCCAACGTCCTGACTTTC.

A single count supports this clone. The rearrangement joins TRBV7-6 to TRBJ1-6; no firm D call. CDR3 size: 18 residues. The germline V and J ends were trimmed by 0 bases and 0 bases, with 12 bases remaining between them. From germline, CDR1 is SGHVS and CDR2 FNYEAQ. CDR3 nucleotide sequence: TGTGCCAGCAGCTTAGCTCACCCACAGAGCTCCTATAATTCACCCCTCCACTTT. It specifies CASSLAHPQSSYNSPLHF.

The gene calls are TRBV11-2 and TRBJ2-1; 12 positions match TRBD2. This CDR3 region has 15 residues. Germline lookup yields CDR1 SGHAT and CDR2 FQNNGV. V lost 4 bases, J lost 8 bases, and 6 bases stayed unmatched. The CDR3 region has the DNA TGTGCCAGCAGCTCGCTAGCGGGAGGGATATATGAGCAGTTCTTC. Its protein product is CASSSLAGGIYEQFF.

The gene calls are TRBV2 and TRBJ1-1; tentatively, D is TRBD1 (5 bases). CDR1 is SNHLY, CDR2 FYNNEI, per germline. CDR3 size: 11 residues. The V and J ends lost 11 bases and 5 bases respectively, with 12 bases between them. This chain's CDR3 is CAGGFGTEAFF. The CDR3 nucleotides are TGTGCCGGGGGGTTCGGGACTGAAGCTTTCTTT.

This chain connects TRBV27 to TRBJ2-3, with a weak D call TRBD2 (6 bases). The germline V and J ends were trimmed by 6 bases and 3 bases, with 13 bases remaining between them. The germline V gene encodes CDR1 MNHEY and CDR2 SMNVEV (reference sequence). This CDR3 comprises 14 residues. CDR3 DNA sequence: TGTGCCAGCAGGAGTATACGGGGGACAGATACGCAGTATTTT. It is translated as CASRSIRGTDTQYF.

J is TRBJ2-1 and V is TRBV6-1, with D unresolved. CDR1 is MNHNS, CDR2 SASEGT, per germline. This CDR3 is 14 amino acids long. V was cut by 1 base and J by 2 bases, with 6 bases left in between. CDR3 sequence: CASSEVGTYNEQFF. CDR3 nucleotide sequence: TGTGCCAGCAGTGAAGTGGGCACCTACAATGAGCAGTTCTTC.

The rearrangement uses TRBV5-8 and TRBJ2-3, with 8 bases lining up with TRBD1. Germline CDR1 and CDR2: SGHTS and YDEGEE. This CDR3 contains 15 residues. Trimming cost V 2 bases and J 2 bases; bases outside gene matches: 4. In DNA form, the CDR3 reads TGTGCCAGCAGCTTCAGGACAGGGCACACAGATACGCAGTATTTT. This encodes CASSFRTGHTDTQYF.

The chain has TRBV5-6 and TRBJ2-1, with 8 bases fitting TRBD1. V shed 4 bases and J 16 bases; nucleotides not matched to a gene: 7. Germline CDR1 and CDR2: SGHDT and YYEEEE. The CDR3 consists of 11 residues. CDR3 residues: CASSVGQDCFF. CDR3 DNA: TGTGCCAGCAGCGTGGGACAGGACTGTTTCTTC. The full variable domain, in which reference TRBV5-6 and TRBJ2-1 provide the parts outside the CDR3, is DAGVTQSPTHLIKTRGQQVTLRCSPKSGHDTVSWYQQALGQGPQFIFQYYEEEERQRGNFPDRFSGHQFPNYSSELNVNALLLGDSALYLCASSVGQDCFFGPGTRLTVL.

CDR3 nucleotide sequence: TGTGCCAGCAGCCAATGGGGCCAGTACAATGAGCAGTTCTTC. It specifies CASSQWGQYNEQFF. The gene calls are TRBV14 and TRBJ2-1; D possibly corresponds to TRBD1 (5 bases). The CDR3 consists of 14 residues. The V gene's germline CDR1 is SGHDN and CDR2 FVKESK. Deletions cut 2 bases from V and 4 bases from J, with 9 bases between.

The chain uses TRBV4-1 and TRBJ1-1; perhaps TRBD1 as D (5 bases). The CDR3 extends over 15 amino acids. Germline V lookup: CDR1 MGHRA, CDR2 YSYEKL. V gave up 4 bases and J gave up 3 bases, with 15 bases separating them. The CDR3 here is CASSPMGGGHTEAFF. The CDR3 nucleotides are TGCGCCAGCAGCCCTATGGGGGGGGGACACACTGAAGCTTTCTTT.

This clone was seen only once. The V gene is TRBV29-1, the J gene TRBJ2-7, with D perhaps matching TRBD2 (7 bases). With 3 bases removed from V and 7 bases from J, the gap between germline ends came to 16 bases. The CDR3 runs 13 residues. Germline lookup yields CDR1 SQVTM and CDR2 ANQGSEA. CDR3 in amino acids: CSVDIQGAGEQYF. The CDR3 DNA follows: TGCAGCGTTGATATACAGGGAGCGGGGGAGCAGTACTTC.

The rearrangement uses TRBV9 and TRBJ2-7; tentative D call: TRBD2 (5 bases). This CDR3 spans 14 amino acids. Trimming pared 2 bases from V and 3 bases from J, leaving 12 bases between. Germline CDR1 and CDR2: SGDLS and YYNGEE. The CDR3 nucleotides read TGTGCCAGCAGCGTCGGACTTCAGTTCTACGAGCAGTACTTC. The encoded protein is CASSVGLQFYEQYF.

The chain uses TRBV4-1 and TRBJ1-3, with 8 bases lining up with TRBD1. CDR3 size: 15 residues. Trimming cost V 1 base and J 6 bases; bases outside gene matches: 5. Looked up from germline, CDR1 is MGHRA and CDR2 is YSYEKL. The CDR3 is CASSQGTGKENTIYF. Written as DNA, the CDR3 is TGCGCCAGCAGCCAAGGGACAGGGAAGGAAAACACCATATATTTT.

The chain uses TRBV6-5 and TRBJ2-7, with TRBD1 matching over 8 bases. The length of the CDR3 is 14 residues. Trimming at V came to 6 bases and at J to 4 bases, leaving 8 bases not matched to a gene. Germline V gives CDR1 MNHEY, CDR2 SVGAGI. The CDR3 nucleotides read TGTGCCAGCAGCCAGAGGACAGGGTGGTACGAGCAGTACTTC. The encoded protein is CASSQRTGWYEQYF.

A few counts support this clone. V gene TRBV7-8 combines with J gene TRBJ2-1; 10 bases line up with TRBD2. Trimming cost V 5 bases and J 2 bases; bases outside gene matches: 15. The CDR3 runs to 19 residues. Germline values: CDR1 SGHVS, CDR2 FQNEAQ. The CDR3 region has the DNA TGTGCCAGCAGCCAACGTAAACCTTCTAGCGGGAGTACCTACAATGAGCAGTTCTTC. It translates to CASSQRKPSSGSTYNEQFF.

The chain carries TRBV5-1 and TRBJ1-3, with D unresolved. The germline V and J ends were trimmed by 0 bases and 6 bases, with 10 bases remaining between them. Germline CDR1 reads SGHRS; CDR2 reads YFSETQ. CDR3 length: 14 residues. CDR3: CASSLGGYENTIYF. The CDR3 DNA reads TGCGCCAGCAGCTTGGGAGGGTACGAAAACACCATATATTTT.

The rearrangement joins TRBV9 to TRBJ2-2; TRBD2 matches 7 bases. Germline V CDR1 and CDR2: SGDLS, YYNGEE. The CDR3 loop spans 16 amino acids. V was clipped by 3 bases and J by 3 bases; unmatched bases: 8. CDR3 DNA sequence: TGTGCCAGCAGCGGACCTGGACGGGAGGACACCGGGGAGCTGTTTTTT. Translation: CASSGPGREDTGELFF.